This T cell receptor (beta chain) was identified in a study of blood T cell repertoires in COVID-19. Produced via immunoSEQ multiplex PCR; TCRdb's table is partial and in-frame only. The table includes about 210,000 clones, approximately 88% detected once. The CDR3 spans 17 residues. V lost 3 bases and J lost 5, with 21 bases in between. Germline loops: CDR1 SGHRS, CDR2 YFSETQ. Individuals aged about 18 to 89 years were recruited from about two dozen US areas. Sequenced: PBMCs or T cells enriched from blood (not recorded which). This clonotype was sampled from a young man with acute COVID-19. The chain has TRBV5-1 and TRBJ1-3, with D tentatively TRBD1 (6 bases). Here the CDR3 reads CASSSIRGARQRNTIYF. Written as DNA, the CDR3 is TGCGCCAGCAGCTCAATCAGGGGCGCCAGACAACGAAACACCATATATTTT.